The 15 T cell receptor beta chains below all came from one sample that was sequenced in a study of T-cell memory formation after mild COVID-19 (dated by TCRdb to about 2021). The library came from 5' RACE. Sequencing took place on an Illumina NovaSeq 6000. TCRdb redid the processing of the public reads, applying fastp at Q25 and MiXCR, and retained in-frame beta chains. Each entry merges the rows of one CDR3 protein and shows their most common DNA and genes. This sample lists some 180,000 distinct CDR3 sequences; about 18% were detected once. Clones ranked in the top ten supply more than 3% of the sample. Sequencing was done on a sample of PBMCs or a T cell subset sorted from them (not recorded which). These receptors all come from a man aged 18 to 30 who had mild COVID-19 (a few samples of this study predate the infection). The sample titles of this study are shuffled in the database, so cell type and time point are left out; the donor was told from shared clones.

The rearrangement uses TRBV18 and TRBJ1-1; D uncertain. This CDR3 has 15 residues. Germline V gene lookup returns CDR1 KGHSH and CDR2 LQKENI. The ends were cut back, 3 bases at V and 6 bases at J, with 17 bases in the middle. CDR3 in DNA: TGTGCCAGCTCACCGCACCCACGAGTCCCAGCTGAAGCTTTCTTT. This gives the protein CASSPHPRVPAEAFF.

The chain links TRBV6-6 to TRBJ1-5; D is uncertain. Germline V gives CDR1 MNHNY, CDR2 SVGAGI (reference sequence). The V gene lost 4 bases and the J gene lost 0 bases, with 7 bases spanning the gap. The CDR3 is 14 amino acids. CDR3 amino acids: CASSSSDSNQPQHF. Written as DNA, the CDR3 is TGTGCCAGCAGTTCGTCCGATAGCAATCAGCCCCAGCATTTT.

This clonotype was detected a few times. The CDR3, as DNA: TGTGCCAGCAGCAAGTACGGCGGGGAGCTGTTTTTT. Translating it yields CASSKYGGELFF. The rearrangement joins TRBV11-3 to TRBJ2-2; D uncertain. The CDR3 runs to 12 residues. Trimming pared 5 bases from V and 7 bases from J, leaving 8 bases between. The germline CDR1 and CDR2 sequences are SGHNT and YENEEA.

This clonotype was observed a few times. This sequence joins TRBV12-3 or TRBV12-4 and TRBJ2-7; 7 nucleotides align to TRBD2. Germline trimming cut 7 bases from V and 6 bases from J; bases unmatched to any gene: 12. This CDR3 has 14 residues. For the CDR3, the DNA is TGTGCCAGCACCTCCTGGGGAGGGGAGGCCGAGCAGTACTTC. Its translation: CASTSWGGEAEQYF.

This clonotype has more than one count but fewer than ten. This sequence joins TRBV7-2 and TRBJ2-7, with no clear D. Germline CDR1 and CDR2: SGHTA and FQGNSA. Trimming took 5 bases from V and 2 from J, leaving 7 bases between them. This CDR3 is 12 amino acids long. This CDR3 is CASSPQPYEQYF. DNA for the CDR3: TGTGCCAGCAGCCCTCAGCCCTACGAGCAGTACTTC.

This rearrangement joins TRBV30 to TRBJ2-7; D tentatively reads TRBD1 or TRBD2 (5 bases each). Trimming took 5 bases from V and 9 from J, leaving 17 bases between them. The germline gives CDR1 GTSNPN, CDR2 SVGIG (reference sequence). The CDR3 has 12 residues. The CDR3 nucleotides read TGTGCCTGGCAACGGGGCCCTGGGAGGCAGTACTTC. Its protein is CAWQRGPGRQYF. The full variable domain, in which reference TRBV30 and TRBJ2-7 provide the parts outside the CDR3, is SQTIHQWPATLVQPVGSPLSLECTVEGTSNPNLYWYRQAAGRGLQLLFYSVGIGQISSEVPQNLSASRPQDRQFILSSKKLLLSDSGFYLCAWQRGPGRQYFGPGTRLTVT.

The chain recombines TRBV7-8 with TRBJ2-2; D call uncertain. This CDR3 region has 15 residues. Germline-derived CDR1 and CDR2 are SGHVS and FQNEAQ. Trimming removed 5 bases from V and 7 bases from J, with 17 bases in between. CDR3 amino acids: CASSPPSLGIGELFF. The CDR3 DNA reads as TGTGCCAGCAGCCCCCCCTCGCTAGGTATCGGGGAGCTGTTTTTT. Full variable domain (missing parts from reference TRBV7-8 and TRBJ2-2): GAGVSQSPRYKVAKRGQDVALRCDPISGHVSLFWYQQALGQGPEFLTYFQNEAQLDKSGLPSDRFFAERPEGSVSTLKIQRTQQEDSAVYLCASSPPSLGIGELFFGEGSRLTVL.

The V call is TRBV6-6, the J call TRBJ1-6, with D maybe TRBD1 (5 bases). V was shortened by 5 bases and J by 7 bases, with 12 bases between the two germline ends. Looked up from germline, CDR1 is MNHNY and CDR2 is SVGAGI (reference sequence). The CDR3 totals 14 residues. The CDR3: CASSSGAANSPLHF. The CDR3 nucleotides are TGTGCCAGCAGTAGCGGGGCGGCGAATTCACCCCTCCACTTT.

This clonotype was seen more than once but under ten times. This chain uses TRBV5-1 with TRBJ1-1, with a weak D call TRBD1 (5 bases). The CDR3 has 13 residues. V was pared by 4 bases and J by 3 bases, with 10 bases between. Germline-derived CDR1 and CDR2 are SGHRS and YFSETQ. CDR3 loop: CASSHDRHTEAFF. CDR3 in DNA: TGCGCCAGCAGCCACGACAGACACACTGAAGCTTTCTTT.

This sequence joins TRBV7-8 and TRBJ2-1; D is possibly TRBD2 (6 bases). In germline, CDR1 is SGHVS, CDR2 FQNEAQ. V was pared by 5 bases and J by 2 bases, with 10 bases between. The CDR3 is 14 residues long. The CDR3 reads CASSPRTTYNEQFF. The CDR3 DNA reads as TGTGCCAGCAGCCCACGGACTACCTACAATGAGCAGTTCTTC.

This clonotype was detected a few times. The rearrangement joins TRBV3-1 to TRBJ1-5; D gene ambiguous. CDR3 length equals 14 residues. Germline V gene data show CDR1 as LGHDT and CDR2 as YNNKEL (reference sequence). V was shortened by 1 base and J by 7 bases, with 11 bases between the two germline ends. The CDR3 here is CASSQGMGSQPQHF. The DNA of the CDR3 is TGTGCCAGCAGCCAAGGGATGGGAAGCCAGCCCCAGCATTTT.

The DNA for the CDR3 is TGTGCCATCAGTGCAGGGGGTGGCTACACCTTC. Amino acids: CAISAGGGYTF. The chain employs TRBV10-3 and TRBJ1-2; 7 nucleotides agree with TRBD1. The germline CDR1 and CDR2 sequences are ENHRY and SYGVKD. The CDR3 is made up of 11 amino acids. Unmatched junction bases numbered 0, after V lost 4 bases and J lost 7 bases.

The gene calls are TRBV6-2 or TRBV6-3 and TRBJ2-7, with 8 bases fitting TRBD2. This CDR3 has 15 amino acids. V was clipped by 3 bases and J by 3 bases; unmatched bases: 7. Looked up from germline, CDR1 is MNHEY and CDR2 is SVGEGT. CDR3 DNA sequence: TGTGCCAGCAGTTATAACGGCGGGGGGCTCTACGAGCAGTACGTC. Translated, it gives CASSYNGGGLYEQYV.

The J gene is TRBJ1-2, the V gene TRBV9, with unresolved D. V lost 3 bases and J lost 8, with 11 bases in between. The CDR3 is 12 residues long. Germline CDR1 SGDLS, CDR2 YYNGEE. The CDR3 nucleotides read TGTGCCAGCAGCGCACCGTTGGGAGGCTACACCTTC. Translating it yields CASSAPLGGYTF.

This clonotype was seen only a few times. The V call is TRBV5-1, the J call TRBJ2-3; D is tentatively TRBD1 or TRBD2 (5 bases each). Trimming removed 2 bases from V and 1 base from J, with 8 bases in between. The length of the CDR3 is 14 residues. The germline V gene has CDR1 SGHRS and CDR2 YFSETQ. The CDR3 loop is CASSFWGRTDTQYF. The CDR3 nucleotides are TGCGCCAGCAGCTTTTGGGGACGCACAGATACGCAGTATTTT.